The 4 T cell receptor beta chains presented below share a single source sample, sequenced in a study of blood T cells in healthy people across ages. The second PCR ran roughly 6 to 11 cycles with a sample-barcoded 5' primer and J-beta primers. TCRdb recomputed calls from the 5' RACE reads with MiXCR, one row per CDR3 protein. The sample shows about 780,000 distinct CDR3 sequences, approximately 65% of them seen only once. The specimen was blood. The source is a man aged 30-40 years in good health.

This chain links TRBV20-1 with TRBJ2-1, with 11 bases fitting TRBD1. With 5 bases clipped from V and 7 bases from J, the junction kept 7 bases outside the gene matches. The germline gives CDR1 DFQATT, CDR2 SNEGSKA (reference sequence). CDR3 length equals 14 residues. Written as DNA, the CDR3 is TGCAGTGCTGAAGGACAGGGGGCTCGGAATGAGCAGTTCTTC. Translated, it gives CSAEGQGARNEQFF.

This clonotype was seen a single time. The chain combines TRBV4-3 with TRBJ2-7; D remains unclear. Trimming shortened V by 2 bases and J by 6 bases, and 14 bases separated the two germline ends. The CDR3 length is 14 residues. The germline gives CDR1 LGHNA, CDR2 YSLEER. CDR3 sequence: CASSQLDRAGEQYF. CDR3 DNA sequence: TGCGCCAGCAGCCAACTGGACCGTGCAGGCGAGCAGTACTTC.

V and J are TRBV6-2 or TRBV6-3 and TRBJ1-4, with D hard to call. Germline CDR1 is MNHEY and CDR2 is SVGEGT. There are 14 residues in the CDR3. V was cut by 7 bases and J by 5 bases, with 14 bases left in between. CDR3 loop: CASTNEKINEKLFF. The CDR3 nucleotides read TGTGCCAGCACCAACGAGAAGATCAATGAAAAACTGTTTTTT.

This chain joins TRBV9 and TRBJ1-5; D is undetermined. Germline CDR1 is SGDLS and CDR2 is YYNGEE. The CDR3 is made up of 14 amino acids. Between the trimmed V and J ends, which lost 2 bases and 3 bases, there was a span of 9 bases. DNA for the CDR3: TGTGCCAGCAGCGTTGGGCAGAACAATCAGCCCCAGCATTTT. Translated, it gives CASSVGQNNQPQHF.